These 23 T cell receptor beta chains share one sample of origin, sequenced in a study of shared clonotypes between healthy human individuals. Produced via immunoSEQ multiplex PCR; TCRdb's table is partial and in-frame only. The table records around 2.3 million clones, approximately 96% of them present only once. The sequencing input was naive CD4+ T cells sorted from blood. Subset here: CD45RA+ positively selected. These TCRs come from a young man in good health.

With regard to this clone: Other nucleotide sequences in the sample specify the same CDR3. CDR3: CASSLRTGNTEAFF. DNA for the CDR3: TGTGCCAGCAGCTTAAGGACCGGCAACACTGAAGCTTTCTTT. The chain uses TRBV7-9 and TRBJ1-1; D call uncertain. The CDR3 has 14 amino acids. Germline-derived CDR1 and CDR2 are SEHNR and FQNEAQ (reference sequence). With 2 bases removed from V and 2 bases from J, the gap between germline ends came to 9 bases.

The chain has TRBV5-1 and TRBJ2-1; 7 nucleotides line up with TRBD2. V was pared by 4 bases and J by 4 bases, with 5 bases of the junction left unmatched. The CDR3 sequence is 14 residues long. CDR1 is SGHRS, CDR2 YFSETQ, per germline. The CDR3 DNA sequence: TGCGCCAGCAGCGGGGGACTATTTTACAATGAGCAGTTCTTC. Amino acid sequence: CASSGGLFYNEQFF.

V is TRBV28 and J is TRBJ1-2, with 7 nucleotides matching TRBD1. CDR3 length: 15 residues. V was clipped by 4 bases and J by 3 bases; unmatched bases: 8. Per germline, CDR1 MDHEN and CDR2 SYDVKM. The CDR3 spells CASSSGTATDYGYTF. The CDR3 region has the DNA TGTGCCAGCAGTTCCGGGACAGCGACCGACTATGGCTACACCTTC.

The chain combines TRBV30 with TRBJ2-7, with a tentative D call TRBD2 (6 bases). This CDR3 is 13 amino acids long. Trimming pared 1 base from V and 2 bases from J, leaving 9 bases between. Germline CDR1 reads GTSNPN; CDR2 reads SVGIG (reference sequence). The CDR3 reads CAWSGAGTYEQYF. The CDR3 DNA is TGTGCCTGGAGTGGGGCGGGAACCTACGAGCAGTACTTC.

The chain has TRBV7-2 and TRBJ1-3; D gene ambiguous. CDR1 SGHTA and CDR2 FQGNSA come from the germline V gene. The CDR3 has 14 amino acids. Deletions cut 7 bases from V and 4 bases from J, with 14 bases between. The CDR3 coding sequence is TGTGCCAGCACCAATCGAGGGTTGGGAAACACCATATATTTT. It translates to CASTNRGLGNTIYF. The variable domain in full, completed from reference TRBV7-2 and TRBJ1-3, reads GAGVSQSPSNKVTEKGKDVELRCDPISGHTALYWYRQSLGQGLEFLIYFQGNSAPDKSGLPSDRFSAERTGGSVSTLTIQRTQQEDSAVYLCASTNRGLGNTIYFGEGSWLTVV.

This chain uses TRBV7-6 with TRBJ2-7, with D perhaps being TRBD1 or TRBD2 (7 bases each). This CDR3 contains 16 residues. V was trimmed by 1 base and J by 1 base, leaving 14 bases between them. Germline V CDR1 and CDR2: SGHVS, FNYEAQ. CDR3 sequence: CASSLVTGEGSYEQYF. DNA for the CDR3: TGTGCCAGCAGCTTAGTTACAGGGGAGGGGTCCTACGAGCAGTACTTC.

The gene calls are TRBV28 and TRBJ2-7, with D possibly matching TRBD2 (6 bases). CDR1 is MDHEN, CDR2 SYDVKM, per germline. CDR3 length: 15 amino acids. Trimming removed 5 bases from V and 0 bases from J, with 14 bases in between. CDR3 in amino acids: CASSPGGASSYEQYF. CDR3 DNA: TGTGCCAGCAGTCCCGGGGGAGCAAGCTCCTACGAGCAGTACTTC.

This clone was detected only once. The chain has TRBV4-3 and TRBJ2-7, with 15 bases aligning to TRBD2. Germline values: CDR1 LGHNA, CDR2 YSLEER. With V trimmed by 2 bases and J by 0 bases, 11 bases remained unmatched. The CDR3 has 20 residues. The CDR3 region is CASSQYEGLAGGMSSYEQYF. Here the CDR3 DNA reads TGCGCCAGCAGCCAATATGAGGGACTAGCGGGAGGCATGAGCTCCTACGAGCAGTACTTC.

The genes are TRBV28 and TRBJ1-4; TRBD1 matches 9 bases. CDR3 size: 15 residues. V lost 4 bases, J lost 6 bases, and 6 bases stayed unmatched. The germline V gene has CDR1 MDHEN and CDR2 SYDVKM. The CDR3 reads CASSSLDRGDEKLFF. The CDR3 DNA follows: TGTGCCAGCAGTTCTTTGGACAGGGGTGATGAAAAACTGTTTTTT.

CDR3: CASSLYEGANTGELFF. CDR3 in DNA: TGTGCCAGCAGCCTATACGAGGGGGCGAACACCGGGGAGCTGTTTTTT. V is TRBV5-8 and J is TRBJ2-2; maybe TRBD1 (6 bases). The CDR3 covers 16 residues. Germline V gives CDR1 SGHTS, CDR2 YDEGEE. Trimming took 4 bases from V and 0 from J, leaving 13 bases between them.

This CDR3 reads CASSLVTGGAFF. The CDR3 region has the DNA TGTGCCAGCAGCTTAGTGACAGGGGGGGCTTTCTTT. The chain uses TRBV11-2 and TRBJ1-1; 9 nucleotides agree with TRBD1. CDR1 is SGHAT, CDR2 FQNNGV, per germline. This CDR3 is built from 12 residues. V was clipped by 1 base and J by 11 bases; unmatched bases: 2.

The V gene is TRBV5-1, the J gene TRBJ1-5; D is possibly TRBD1 (5 bases). Germline CDR1 and CDR2: SGHRS and YFSETQ. The CDR3 has 15 residues. Trimming shortened V by 3 bases and J by 7 bases, and 17 bases separated the two germline ends. CDR3 region: CASSSGTGRNQPQHF. The CDR3 region has the DNA TGCGCCAGCAGCTCGGGCACAGGAAGAAACCAGCCCCAGCATTTT.

V and J are TRBV5-1 and TRBJ2-5, with a tentative D call TRBD1 (7 bases). CDR3 length equals 15 residues. The ends were cut back, 1 base at V and 5 bases at J, with 15 bases in the middle. Germline V gene sequence: CDR1 SGHRS, CDR2 YFSETQ. In nucleotides, the CDR3 is TGCGCCAGCAGCTTGCGCGGGGACAGTCTGGAGACCCAGTACTTC. Its protein product is CASSLRGDSLETQYF.

This clone has only one observation. This chain connects TRBV4-1 to TRBJ1-6, with unresolved D. V was pared by 0 bases and J by 7 bases, with 16 bases between. The CDR3 length is 17 residues. Germline values: CDR1 MGHRA, CDR2 YSYEKL. CDR3 DNA: TGCGCCAGCAGCCAAGATGAGTTAGGCAGGTCGAATTCACCCCTCCACTTT. Translation gives CASSQDELGRSNSPLHF.

The V and J genes are TRBV7-2 and TRBJ1-5, with D tentatively TRBD1 (6 bases). This CDR3 comprises 15 residues. The germline V and J ends were trimmed by 4 bases and 7 bases, with 17 bases remaining between them. Germline assignment: CDR1 SGHTA and CDR2 FQGNSA. DNA for the CDR3: TGTGCCAGCAGCTCAAAACAGGGAAAGGGGCAGCCCCAGCATTTT. Translation gives CASSSKQGKGQPQHF. The full variable domain, with the rest looked up from reference TRBV7-2 and TRBJ1-5, is GAGVSQSPSNKVTEKGKDVELRCDPISGHTALYWYRQSLGQGLEFLIYFQGNSAPDKSGLPSDRFSAERTGGSVSTLTIQRTQQEDSAVYLCASSSKQGKGQPQHFGDGTRLSIL.

As concerns this clone: Within the sample, other DNA sequences also encode this same CDR3. The rearrangement uses TRBV7-6 and TRBJ1-6, with D unresolved. Trimming removed 1 base from V and 7 bases from J, with 8 bases in between. The CDR3 totals 14 residues. Germline V gene sequence: CDR1 SGHVS, CDR2 FNYEAQ. CDR3 in DNA: TGTGCCAGCAGCTTAGGGGCGGTGAATTCACCCCTCCACTTT. Its protein product is CASSLGAVNSPLHF.

The chain uses TRBV6-1 and TRBJ1-2; no clear D. CDR1 is MNHNS and CDR2 is SASEGT in the germline V gene. This CDR3 spans 14 amino acids. Trimming shortened V by 2 bases and J by 3 bases, and 10 bases separated the two germline ends. CDR3 DNA: TGTGCCAGCAGTGAAATGGAGCGATACTATGGCTACACCTTC. This encodes CASSEMERYYGYTF.

Details on this clone: Other nucleotide sequences from this sample produce the same CDR3. This chain connects TRBV2 to TRBJ2-4; no clear D gene. The CDR3 contains 14 residues. Germline V gene sequence: CDR1 SNHLY, CDR2 FYNNEI. V was clipped by 2 bases and J by 0 bases, with 5 bases between them. Written as DNA, the CDR3 is TGTGCCAGCAGTGAACAGTTAGCCAAAAACATTCAGTACTTC. Translating it yields CASSEQLAKNIQYF.

The chain carries TRBV23-1 and TRBJ2-7, with D perhaps matching TRBD1 or TRBD2 (5 bases each). TRBV23-1 is reported as an ORF; its role is uncertain. V was cut by 8 bases and J by 0 bases, with 32 bases left in between. CDR3 length equals 20 residues. CDR3: CASGSFFRDVRKPSSYEQYF. CDR3 bases: TGCGCCAGCGGGTCCTTTTTCCGGGACGTCCGAAAACCGAGCTCCTACGAGCAGTACTTC.

This clone has only one observation. Other DNA sequences from this sample encode an identical CDR3 as well. This chain uses TRBV10-3 with TRBJ2-3; 8 bases align to TRBD2. The CDR3 is 15 residues long. V lost 1 base to trimming and J lost 2 bases; unmatched junction nucleotides: 2. Per the germline V gene, CDR1 is ENHRY and CDR2 is SYGVKD. In DNA, the CDR3 is TGTGCCATCAGTGAGTTAGCGGGGTCCACAGATACGCAGTATTTT. The encoded protein is CAISELAGSTDTQYF.

The rearrangement links TRBV7-9 to TRBJ1-1, with D unresolved. The germline V gene has CDR1 SEHNR and CDR2 FQNEAQ (reference sequence). There are 15 residues in the CDR3. Deletions cut 5 bases from V and 1 base from J, with 14 bases between. This CDR3 reads CASSPSMGRNTEAFF. The CDR3 nucleotides read TGTGCCAGCAGCCCATCGATGGGGAGGAACACTGAAGCTTTCTTT.

As for this clone: One end of the junction fails to match germline, which may point to a read error. The chain recombines TRBV14 with TRBJ2-7; 8 bases agree with TRBD1. In germline, CDR1 is SGHDN, CDR2 FVKESK. The CDR3 runs to 13 residues. The CDR3 sequence is CASSQAPPGQVTF. DNA of the CDR3: TGTGCCAGCAGCCAAGCCCCTCCGGGACAGGTAACCTTC.

The chain is built from TRBV5-1 and TRBJ2-3; the D gene is possibly TRBD2 (5 bases). The V end lost 3 bases, the J end lost 4 bases, and 15 bases lay between the germline ends. CDR3 length equals 15 residues. Looked up from germline, CDR1 is SGHRS and CDR2 is YFSETQ. DNA for the CDR3: TGCGCCAGCAGCTGGACGGGGAGTGGAGCAGATACGCAGTATTTT. It encodes CASSWTGSGADTQYF.